The entry that follows covers one TCR beta chain sequence. These data belong to a study of T cells expressing NK-cell markers. TCRdb re-called the 5' RACE reads; one entry per CDR3 protein, DNA not given. Its listing shows hundreds of thousands of distinct CDR3 sequences. Per the germline V gene, CDR1 is DFQATT and CDR2 is SNEGSKA (reference sequence). The CDR3 sequence is 14 residues long. The TCR originated in a woman aged 18-70 years in good health. The genes are TRBV20-1 and TRBJ2-1. Material for sequencing was blood T cells: a sorted CD56 or NKG2C T cell subset, CD4+ or CD8+ T cells, or bulk PBMC T cells (not recorded which). This CDR3 reads CSTSYSTMDNEQFF.